Listed below are T cell receptor beta chains from one sample, sequenced in a study of blood T cell repertoires in COVID-19. TCRdb's copy holds only in-frame clones and misses some; the assay was immunoSEQ multiplex PCR. The sample consists of about 42,000 clones, around 83% of them appearing once. The specimen sequenced was peripheral blood. Receptors were obtained from a man between 70 and 80 years old with acute or convalescent COVID-19. CDR3s include the opening cysteine and the closing phenylalanine or tryptophan. Fields, in order: V gene, J gene, clone size, D gene, CDR3 DNA, CDR3 protein. A D gene is named only where the DNA matches it firmly. Clone size appears in some rows only: once, few, many, or a class for an expanded clone.

TRBV29-1	TRBJ2-5	NA	TRBD2	TGCAGCGTCGGGAGCGGGAGGGCCGGAGAGACCCAGTACTTC	CSVGSGRAGETQYF
TRBV18	TRBJ2-1	NA	TRBD2	TGTGCCAGCTCCCGACTAGCGGGAGGAAGCTCCTACAATGAGCAGTTCTTC	CASSRLAGGSSYNEQFF
TRBV7-6	TRBJ2-1	NA	NA	TGTGCCAGCAGCTTATCCGGGACTCAGGAGCAGTTCTTC	CASSLSGTQEQFF
TRBV7-2	TRBJ2-1	NA	TRBD2	TGTGCCAGCAGCCGGACTAGCGGAATGAACAATGAGCAGTTCTTC	CASSRTSGMNNEQFF
TRBV6-5	TRBJ1-6	few	TRBD1	TGTGCCAACACGGGACAGGGCGGATCACCCCTCCACTTT	CANTGQGGSPLHF
TRBV6-5	TRBJ1-5	NA	TRBD1	TGTGCCAGCATTGTAACAGGGGGCGGAGGTCAGCCCCAGCATTTT	CASIVTGGGGQPQHF
TRBV27	TRBJ2-3	NA	TRBD2	TGTGCCAGCAGTCGTGGTAGCGGGGCTAGCACAGATACGCAGTATTTT	CASSRGSGASTDTQYF
TRBV20-1	TRBJ2-5	NA	NA	TGCAGTGCTCCAGGGCGGGAGACCCAGTACTTC	CSAPGRETQYF
TRBV27	TRBJ1-5	NA	TRBD1	TGTGCCAGCAGTCATTCCGGGACAGGGGGCGCGGATCAGCCCCAGCATTTT	CASSHSGTGGADQPQHF
TRBV29-1	TRBJ2-3	once	TRBD2	TGCAGCGACGGGGGGACTGCGGATACGCAGTATTTT	CSDGGTADTQYF
TRBV15	TRBJ2-1	NA	TRBD2	TGTGCCACCAGCAGAGATTTTAGCGGGACAATCTTCTTC	CATSRDFSGTIFF
TRBV7-2	TRBJ2-5	NA	TRBD2	TGTGCCAGCAGCCCCATACCGGGACTAGCGGGGGAGACCCAGTACTTC	CASSPIPGLAGETQYF
TRBV5-8	TRBJ1-3	NA	NA	TGTGCCAGCAGAGTCCAGGGGTCTGGAAACACCATATATTTT	CASRVQGSGNTIYF
TRBV6-6	TRBJ2-2	NA	TRBD2	TGTGCCACCGAGCGGGGTACCGGGGAGCTGTTTTTT	CATERGTGELFF
TRBV6-5	TRBJ2-3	NA	TRBD2	TGTGCCACCAAGACTAGCGGAGCAGATACGCAGTATTTT	CATKTSGADTQYF
TRBV7-6	TRBJ2-7	NA	TRBD2	TGTGCCAGCAGCTCGGGAGGTCTAGATTTATACGAGCAGTACTTC	CASSSGGLDLYEQYF
TRBV6-5	TRBJ2-2	NA	TRBD1	TGTGCCAGCAGTTACTGGACAGGGAGGACCGGGGAGCTGTTTTTT	CASSYWTGRTGELFF
TRBV5-1	TRBJ1-2	few	TRBD1	TGCGCCAGCAGCTTGACAGGGGGCGGCTATGGCTACACCTTC	CASSLTGGGYGYTF
TRBV3-1/TRBV3-2	TRBJ2-2	once	NA	TGTGCCAGCAGCCAAGGGGCTGGCACCGGGGAGCTGTTTTTT	CASSQGAGTGELFF
TRBV10-3	TRBJ2-1	NA	TRBD2	TGTGCCATCAGTGCAGCCAGCGGGGGGGACAATGAGCAGTTCTTC	CAISAASGGDNEQFF
TRBV6-5	TRBJ1-4	NA	NA	TGTGCCAGCAGTTACTCATCGGGGGGAAAACTGTTTTTT	CASSYSSGGKLFF
TRBV9	TRBJ1-2	once	TRBD1	TGTGCCAGCACCTCCAACCAGGCAGGGGGTTTAACCTTC	CASTSNQAGGLTF
TRBV19	TRBJ2-7	NA	NA	TGTGCCAGTAGTCTCGGACTGATCTACGAGCAGTACTTC	CASSLGLIYEQYF
TRBV28	TRBJ2-7	few	TRBD2	TGTGCCAGCAGTTTATGGCGGGGAGGGGACGAGCAGTACTTC	CASSLWRGGDEQYF
TRBV27	TRBJ2-5	NA	TRBD1	TGTGCCAGCCAAGGCCGACAGGGGGCGGAGACCCAGTACTTC	CASQGRQGAETQYF
TRBV6-5	TRBJ2-3	NA	NA	TGTGCCAGCAGTCTCGGACAGCCTAGCACAGATACGCAGTATTTT	CASSLGQPSTDTQYF
TRBV18	TRBJ1-1	NA	TRBD1	TGTGCCAGCTCAGAATCGACAGGGCGGACTGAAGCTTTCTTT	CASSESTGRTEAFF
TRBV9	TRBJ2-7	NA	NA	TGTGCCAGCAGCGAGGGACTCTACTCCTACGAGCAGTACTTC	CASSEGLYSYEQYF
TRBV7-9	TRBJ2-7	NA	TRBD2	TGTGCCAGCAGTTTCGGGAGGGGACCCTACGAGCAGTACTTC	CASSFGRGPYEQYF
TRBV19	TRBJ1-1	NA	TRBD1	TGTGCCAGTAGTTTTTCCACCGGGACAGGGAGCACTGAAGCTTTCTTT	CASSFSTGTGSTEAFF
TRBV4-2	TRBJ2-1	few	NA	TGTGCCAGCAGCCCGGGGAGATCTGGGGAGCAGTTCTTC	CASSPGRSGEQFF
TRBV6-6	TRBJ1-3	NA	NA	TGTGCCAGCAGTTACTCGGAGAGGGTTGGAAACACCATATATTTT	CASSYSERVGNTIYF
TRBV5-4	TRBJ1-6	NA	NA	TGTGCCAGCAGCTTCATTGGGAGCGGCAGGAGCTATAATTCACCCCTCCACTTT	CASSFIGSGRSYNSPLHF
TRBV5-1	TRBJ1-2	few	NA	TGCGCCAGCAGCCCGGGGGAGGGAGTTGATTATGGCTACACCTTC	CASSPGEGVDYGYTF
TRBV9	TRBJ1-3	NA	NA	TGTGCCAGCAGCGTAGATCGGTATTCTGGAAACACCATATATTTT	CASSVDRYSGNTIYF
TRBV10-3	TRBJ2-7	few	NA	TGTGCCATCAGTGAGGGCCGAAGCTCCTACGAGCAGTACTTC	CAISEGRSSYEQYF
TRBV14	TRBJ2-2	NA	NA	TGTGCCAGCAGCTGGGGCAGGAACACCGGGGAGCTGTTTTTT	CASSWGRNTGELFF
TRBV11-2	TRBJ2-3	NA	TRBD1	TGTGCCAGCAGCCTGGACAGGGTGAGCACAGATACGCAGTATTTT	CASSLDRVSTDTQYF
TRBV5-4	TRBJ2-1	NA	TRBD2	TGTGCCAGCAGCTTGGAGGGGACTACCTACAATGAGCAGTTCTTC	CASSLEGTTYNEQFF
TRBV5-8	TRBJ2-5	NA	NA	TGTGCCAGCAGCTACCCGGACAGCCAAGAGGCCCAGTACTTC	CASSYPDSQEAQYF
TRBV3-1/TRBV3-2	TRBJ1-5	NA	TRBD1	TGTGCCAGCAGCCAAGATCTGCGGGGACAGGCGGGCAATCAGCCCCAGCATTTT	CASSQDLRGQAGNQPQHF
TRBV11-1	TRBJ1-1	NA	NA	TGTGCCAGCAGCTTGAGGGTTGAAGCTTTCTTT	CASSLRVEAFF
TRBV5-1	TRBJ2-3	NA	TRBD2	TGCGCCAGCAGCTTGGAACTAGCGGGAGCAGATACGCAGTATTTT	CASSLELAGADTQYF
TRBV5-6	TRBJ1-6	NA	NA	TGTGCCAGCAGCGGTACAGGGAATTCACCCCTCCACTTT	CASSGTGNSPLHF
TRBV10-3	TRBJ2-2	NA	TRBD2	TGTGCCAGCAAACCCCTAGCGGGAGACACCGGGGAGCTGTTTTTT	CASKPLAGDTGELFF
TRBV10-3	TRBJ1-1	NA	NA	TGTGCCATCAGTAGTACTGGGGGCCAGAACACTGAAGCTTTCTTT	CAISSTGGQNTEAFF
TRBV15	TRBJ2-1	NA	NA	TGTGCCACCAGCAGAGATAGGGGTCCCTACAATGAGCAGTTCTTC	CATSRDRGPYNEQFF
TRBV7-9	TRBJ1-4	NA	NA	TGTGCCAGCAGCTTAGGCGGTAATGAAAAACTGTTTTTT	CASSLGGNEKLFF
TRBV27	TRBJ2-5	NA	TRBD1	TGTGCCAGCAGTCCGGGACAGGGGGTGGAGACCCAGTACTTC	CASSPGQGVETQYF
TRBV9	TRBJ1-1	NA	NA	TGTGCCAGCAGCCCAGCGCTAGGAGGGGCCCCTGAAGCTTTCTTT	CASSPALGGAPEAFF
TRBV27	TRBJ2-5	NA	TRBD1	TGTGCCAGCAGTTACCGTGGACAGGCGGTGACCCAGTACTTC	CASSYRGQAVTQYF
TRBV27	TRBJ1-5	NA	NA	TGTGCCAGCAGTTCCGGACAGCCTCAGCCCCAGCATTTT	CASSSGQPQPQHF
TRBV18	TRBJ2-1	NA	TRBD2	TGTGCCAGCTCACAGGGACTAGCGGGAAACAATGAGCAGTTCTTC	CASSQGLAGNNEQFF
TRBV7-2	TRBJ1-1	NA	NA	TGTGCCAGCAGCTTTAATTACGAGCTTGAAGCTTTCTTT	CASSFNYELEAFF
TRBV5-1	TRBJ1-1	once	NA	TGCGCCAGCAGCTTGGTAGGCGGGCTACAAATGAACACTGAAGCTTTCTTT	CASSLVGGLQMNTEAFF
TRBV7-3	TRBJ2-1	NA	TRBD2	TGTGCCAGCAGCTCTGCCCGACTAGCGGGGACCAATGAGCAGTTCTTC	CASSSARLAGTNEQFF
TRBV6-6	TRBJ2-7	NA	TRBD1	TGTGCCAGCAGTTACAAGGACAGGGGCATCAACGAGCAGTACTTC	CASSYKDRGINEQYF
TRBV5-1	TRBJ1-5	NA	NA	TGCGCCAGCAGCTTGGCCGGGGGGAATCAGCCCCAGCATTTT	CASSLAGGNQPQHF